What follows describes a single T cell receptor beta chain. The sample comes from a study of blood T cell repertoires in COVID-19. On the study more broadly: Spain, Italy and the United States supplied samples that represented acute and convalescent COVID-19.

V lost 3 bases to trimming and J lost 7 bases; unmatched junction nucleotides: 8. The germline CDR1 and CDR2 sequences are LGHDT and YNNKEL (reference sequence). This CDR3 has 16 residues. Original methodology: Using reference gene primer amplification, nucleated cell counts were estimated. Sequencing used immunoSEQ multiplex PCR; TCRdb keeps in-frame clones, though not all of them. V, J and clone size derive from that table, while D and trimming were established from the DNA sequence. Among approximately 79,000 clones listed, 85% to 90% were seen once. Sequencing input: peripheral blood. This chain links TRBV3-1 (or the pseudogene TRBV3-2) with TRBJ1-4; 10 positions agree with TRBD1. The clonotype was recovered from a man aged 60 to 75 with acute or convalescent COVID-19. CDR3 sequence: CASSQLRTGGFEKLFF. As DNA, the CDR3 is TGTGCCAGCAGCCAGCTCAGGACAGGGGGATTTGAAAAACTGTTTTTT.